The rows below give T cell receptor beta chains drawn from one sample of a study of T cells after posttransplantation cyclophosphamide. The repertoire was sequenced with immunoSEQ multiplex PCR; TCRdb's copy has only in-frame clones and lacks some. The repertoire includes 20,000 or so clones, 65% to 75% of them detected once, and around a quarter sits in the top ten. The input for sequencing was PBMCs, taken after an allogeneic stem cell transplant with post-transplant cyclophosphamide. These receptor sequences come from a male patient between 25 and 39 years old who received an allogeneic stem cell transplant from a related donor, was CMV-positive, and had acute GVHD only. Some of these T cells may belong to the graft donor. Each CDR3 is given with its conserved first and last residue. D genes are given only for firm matches. Clone sizes are given selectively: once, few, many, or a class where the clone is expanded.

length	V	J	D	size	CDR3	DNA
15	TRBV5-6	TRBJ1-1	TRBD1	once	CASSLYRTGVGEAFF	TGTGCCAGCAGCTTGTATCGGACAGGGGTTGGTGAAGCTTTCTTT
15	TRBV4-3	TRBJ1-3	NA	NA	CASSLQGGSTNTIYF	TGCGCCAGCAGCCTTCAGGGCGGCAGCACCAACACCATATATTTT
14	TRBV27	TRBJ2-7	NA	NA	CASSGHRDNYEQYF	TGTGCCAGCAGTGGCCACCGGGACAACTACGAGCAGTACTTC
15	TRBV11-2	TRBJ2-7	NA	NA	CASSLEAVTAYEQYF	TGTGCCAGCAGCTTAGAGGCAGTCACCGCCTACGAGCAGTACTTC
15	TRBV4-1	TRBJ1-2	NA	few	CASSQLSGTGYGYTF	TGCGCCAGCAGCCAACTGTCAGGGACTGGCTATGGCTACACCTTC
17	TRBV7-2	TRBJ2-6	TRBD1	NA	CASSLAPGGSGANVLTF	TGTGCCAGCAGCTTAGCGCCAGGGGGCTCTGGGGCCAACGTCCTGACTTTC
15	TRBV7-2	TRBJ2-7	NA	NA	CASSFRGTEPYEQYF	TGTGCCAGCAGCTTTAGGGGGACGGAACCCTACGAGCAGTACTTC
15	TRBV7-2	TRBJ2-5	TRBD1	few	CASSTTTGPQETQYF	TGTGCCAGCAGCACTACGACAGGGCCCCAAGAGACCCAGTACTTC
16	TRBV5-4	TRBJ2-1	TRBD1	NA	CASSFGQGAPHNEQFF	TGTGCCAGCAGTTTCGGACAGGGTGCCCCACACAATGAGCAGTTCTTC
13	TRBV28	TRBJ2-7	TRBD2	NA	CASQAGGQNEQYF	TGTGCCAGCCAAGCGGGGGGGCAGAACGAGCAGTACTTC
15	TRBV7-2	TRBJ1-1	NA	once	CASSTVGHEKPEAFF	TGTGCCAGCAGCACAGTTGGGCACGAAAAACCTGAAGCTTTCTTT
17	TRBV4-3	TRBJ2-5	TRBD2	NA	CASSQDWTSGGKETQYF	TGCGCCAGCAGCCAAGACTGGACTAGCGGGGGGAAAGAGACCCAGTACTTC
17	TRBV11-2	TRBJ2-5	NA	once	CASSFDLLTGPQETQYF	TGTGCCAGCAGCTTTGATTTGCTCACAGGGCCGCAAGAGACCCAGTACTTC
15	TRBV11-3	TRBJ2-3	NA	NA	CASSLGGAGTDTQYF	TGTGCCAGCAGCTTAGGGGGCGCTGGCACAGATACGCAGTATTTT
14	TRBV28	TRBJ1-1	NA	NA	CASSSQGSSAEAFF	TGTGCCAGCAGTTCACAGGGTAGCTCAGCTGAAGCTTTCTTT
18	TRBV7-2	TRBJ2-1	TRBD2	NA	CASSVFLTSGGPSNEQFF	TGTGCCAGCAGCGTGTTCCTAACTAGCGGGGGCCCCTCCAATGAGCAGTTCTTC
12	TRBV11-1	TRBJ2-1	NA	NA	CASSLADWEQFF	TGTGCCAGCAGCTTAGCGGACTGGGAGCAGTTCTTC
15	TRBV27	TRBJ1-1	TRBD1	NA	CASSKGQGRNTEAFF	TGTGCCAGCAGTAAGGGACAGGGGAGGAACACTGAAGCTTTCTTT
13	TRBV2	TRBJ2-3	NA	NA	CASKQGRTDTQYF	TGTGCCAGCAAACAGGGCCGCACAGATACGCAGTATTTT
14	TRBV15	TRBJ1-2	TRBD1	NA	CATSTGQLGYGYTF	TGTGCCACCAGCACGGGACAGTTGGGCTATGGCTACACCTTC
15	TRBV4-3	TRBJ1-2	TRBD1	NA	CASSQEARTGDGYTF	TGCGCCAGCAGCCAAGAGGCTCGGACAGGGGACGGCTACACCTTC
15	TRBV19	TRBJ1-5	TRBD1	NA	CASAGDRISNQPQHF	TGTGCCAGCGCTGGGGACAGGATTAGCAATCAGCCCCAGCATTTT
13	TRBV7-6	TRBJ2-2	NA	NA	CASSLTATGELFF	TGTGCCAGCAGCTTAACTGCCACCGGGGAGCTGTTTTTT
13	TRBV11-3	TRBJ2-7	NA	NA	CASSPLPGYEQYF	TGTGCCAGCAGCCCTCTTCCGGGTTACGAGCAGTACTTC
16	TRBV7-3	TRBJ2-1	NA	NA	CASSLQGTLSYNEQFF	TGTGCCAGCAGCTTACAGGGGACCCTCTCCTACAATGAGCAGTTCTTC
13	TRBV18	TRBJ2-1	TRBD1	NA	CASVLTGDNEQFF	TGTGCCAGCGTGCTCACAGGGGACAATGAGCAGTTCTTC
14	TRBV9	TRBJ2-3	TRBD2	once	CASSFSGGRDTQYF	TGTGCCAGCAGCTTTAGCGGGGGGAGGGATACGCAGTATTTT
14	TRBV19	TRBJ2-7	NA	NA	CASSTNGESYEQYF	TGTGCCAGTAGTACCAACGGGGAATCCTACGAGCAGTACTTC
18	TRBV11-2	TRBJ1-1	NA	NA	CASSLVWSLRGSITEAFF	TGTGCCAGCAGCCTGGTCTGGTCATTGCGGGGATCGATCACTGAAGCTTTCTTT
15	TRBV5-1	TRBJ1-6	NA	few	CASSLGTANDSPLHF	TGCGCCAGCAGCTTGGGGACAGCGAACGATTCACCCCTCCACTTT
15	TRBV5-1	TRBJ2-5	TRBD1	NA	CASSLGTGIQETQYF	TGCGCCAGCAGCTTGGGGACAGGGATCCAAGAGACCCAGTACTTC
19	TRBV7-2	TRBJ2-7	TRBD1	NA	CASSLARPGRGGKSYEQYF	TGTGCCAGCAGCTTAGCCCGACCCGGACGAGGGGGCAAGTCCTACGAGCAGTACTTC
15	TRBV6-5	TRBJ1-6	NA	NA	CASTDGGGYNSPLHF	TGTGCCAGCACCGACGGGGGGGGCTATAATTCACCCCTCCACTTT
18	TRBV2	TRBJ1-2	TRBD1	few	CASSEGFGQGFSNYGYTF	TGTGCCAGCAGTGAGGGGTTTGGACAGGGGTTTTCTAACTATGGCTACACCTTC
13	TRBV11-2	TRBJ1-1	NA	NA	CASSLELNTEAFF	TGTGCCAGCAGCTTAGAACTTAACACTGAAGCTTTCTTT
15	TRBV18	TRBJ1-6	NA	few	CASSPTGSAGSPLHF	TGTGCCAGCTCACCCACAGGAAGTGCAGGGTCACCCCTCCACTTT
16	TRBV4-3	TRBJ2-2	TRBD2	NA	CASKPSLGGGAGELFF	TGCGCCAGCAAGCCCTCCCTCGGCGGGGGGGCCGGGGAGCTGTTTTTT
16	TRBV14	TRBJ1-4	TRBD1	NA	CASSRLTGTAGEKLFF	TGTGCCAGCAGCCGCCTCACCGGGACAGCCGGGGAAAAACTGTTTTTT
16	TRBV10-3	TRBJ2-6	NA	NA	CAISESSNSGANVLTF	TGTGCCATCAGTGAGTCATCTAACTCTGGGGCCAACGTCCTGACTTTC
12	TRBV5-4	TRBJ1-2	TRBD1	few	CASSRDSYGPAF	TGTGCCAGCAGCAGGGACAGCTATGGTCCTGCCTTC
14	TRBV19	TRBJ1-2	NA	NA	CASRKQGPDYGYTF	TGTGCCAGTAGAAAACAGGGTCCCGACTATGGCTACACCTTC
18	TRBV4-3	TRBJ1-6	NA	NA	CASSQEARADVYNSPLHF	TGCGCCAGCAGCCAAGAGGCCAGGGCCGACGTTTATAATTCACCCCTCCACTTT